The next 3 T cell receptor beta chains were all read from a single sample in a study of blood T cell repertoires in COVID-19. The data were produced by immunoSEQ multiplex PCR, yet TCRdb's version contains in-frame clones alone and is incomplete. In the table there are 50,000 or so clones, 90% of which are singletons. The sample was peripheral blood. These receptors were obtained from a woman of 80 years or more with acute or convalescent COVID-19.

The chain has TRBV5-1 and TRBJ1-2; a possible D gene is TRBD1 (5 bases). The CDR3 totals 15 residues. Germline V gene sequence: CDR1 SGHRS, CDR2 YFSETQ. V was shortened by 4 bases and J by 4 bases, with 17 bases between the two germline ends. CDR3 sequence reads: CASSDPGQPIYGYTF. CDR3 DNA sequence: TGCGCCAGCAGCGACCCAGGGCAGCCCATCTATGGCTACACCTTC.

The chain combines TRBV29-1 with TRBJ1-1, with a weak D call TRBD1 (6 bases). The CDR3 covers 14 residues. Trimming took 5 bases from V and 0 from J, leaving 13 bases between them. Germline CDR1 SQVTM, CDR2 ANQGSEA. Written as DNA, the CDR3 is TGCAGCGTTATGACAGGCAGCATGAACACTGAAGCTTTCTTT. Protein product: CSVMTGSMNTEAFF.

V usage is TRBV5-1 and J usage is TRBJ2-2, with D uncertain. Germline CDR1 and CDR2: SGHRS and YFSETQ. The V end lost 4 bases, the J end lost 0 bases, and 7 bases lay between the germline ends. This CDR3 has 14 residues. The CDR3 is CASSPTSNTGELFF. The CDR3 DNA is TGCGCCAGCAGCCCCACTTCGAACACCGGGGAGCTGTTTTTT.